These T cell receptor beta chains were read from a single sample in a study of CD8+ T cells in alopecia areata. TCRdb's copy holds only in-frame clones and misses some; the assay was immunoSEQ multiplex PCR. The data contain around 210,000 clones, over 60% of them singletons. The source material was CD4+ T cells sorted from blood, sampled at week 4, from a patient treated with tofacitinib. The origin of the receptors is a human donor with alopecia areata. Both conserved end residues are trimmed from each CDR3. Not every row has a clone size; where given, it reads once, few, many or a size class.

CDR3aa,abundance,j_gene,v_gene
ASSQAGVRPQH,once,TRBJ1-5,TRBV4-1
ASSLYGTGIYEQY,NA,TRBJ2-7,TRBV4-2
ASSATGGSQETQY,NA,TRBJ2-5,TRBV5-1
ASSHLEGSLGEKLF,NA,TRBJ1-4,TRBV4-1
ASGLTGETQY,NA,TRBJ2-5,TRBV7-2
ASSPGRAGGPQETQY,NA,TRBJ2-5,TRBV5-1
AWGGPGTVQETQY,NA,TRBJ2-5,TRBV30
SVDFVNTGELF,NA,TRBJ2-2,TRBV29-1
ASSASRGPYEQY,NA,TRBJ2-7,TRBV7-2
ASRISGGDTQY,NA,TRBJ2-3,TRBV11-2
ASSLDTGDRYEQY,NA,TRBJ2-7,TRBV5-1
ASSLTGETQY,few,TRBJ2-5,TRBV11-2
ASSWDRGSTYEQY,NA,TRBJ2-7,TRBV7-2
ASSMRGDIQY,NA,TRBJ2-4,TRBV19
SARNTYEQY,NA,TRBJ2-7,TRBV20-1
ASSQGGGSSGNTIY,NA,TRBJ1-3,TRBV4-1
SGREETAF,NA,TRBJ1-1,TRBV29-1
SVVLTGADKPQH,NA,TRBJ1-5,TRBV29-1
ASSPALAGGRTSYEQY,NA,TRBJ2-7,TRBV11-2
ASSLEWGTTDTQY,NA,TRBJ2-3,TRBV7-9
ASSLDSEQY,once,TRBJ2-7,TRBV5-6
AWRGTGQSPLH,NA,TRBJ1-6,TRBV30
ASSVGRSSYEQY,few,TRBJ2-7,TRBV9
ASSSLHLNTEAF,few,TRBJ1-1,TRBV9
ALPGAPLGANVLT,NA,TRBJ2-6,TRBV7-9
ASSGGRTGSNSPLH,NA,TRBJ1-6,TRBV9
ASSTLGTLYEQY,NA,TRBJ2-7,TRBV27
AISDAGNTGELF,NA,TRBJ2-2,TRBV10-3
ASSRVGSSYEQY,NA,TRBJ2-7,TRBV5-6
ATEAKNIQY,NA,TRBJ2-4,TRBV7-9
AWSRGPEAF,NA,TRBJ1-1,TRBV30
AWSRQGTNTEAF,NA,TRBJ1-1,TRBV30
ASSEAQGGETEAF,once,TRBJ1-1,TRBV2
ASSLTGGWGANVLT,NA,TRBJ2-6,TRBV7-9
ASSLDPADTQY,NA,TRBJ2-3,TRBV7-9
ASSLVGGGETQY,few,TRBJ2-5,TRBV11-2
ASNGGADEQSYNEQF,few,TRBJ2-1,TRBV19
ASSHDALTYEQY,NA,TRBJ2-7,TRBV4-3
ASSLVPAANYGYT,NA,TRBJ1-2,TRBV11-3
ASSYSHPRWSYEQY,few,TRBJ2-7,TRBV6-5
ASSSSRGTDTQY,few,TRBJ2-3,TRBV7-9